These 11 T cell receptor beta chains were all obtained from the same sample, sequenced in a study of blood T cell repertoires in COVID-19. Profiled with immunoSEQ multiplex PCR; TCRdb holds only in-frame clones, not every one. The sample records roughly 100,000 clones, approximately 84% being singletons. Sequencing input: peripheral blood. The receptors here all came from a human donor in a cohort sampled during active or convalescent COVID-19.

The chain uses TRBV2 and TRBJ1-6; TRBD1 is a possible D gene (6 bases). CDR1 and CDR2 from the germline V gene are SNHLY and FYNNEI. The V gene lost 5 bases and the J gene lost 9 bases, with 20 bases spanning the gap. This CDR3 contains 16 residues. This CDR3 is CASSLRRDKSSSPLHF. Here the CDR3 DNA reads TGTGCCAGCAGTCTCCGCCGGGACAAGTCCTCTTCACCCCTCCACTTT.

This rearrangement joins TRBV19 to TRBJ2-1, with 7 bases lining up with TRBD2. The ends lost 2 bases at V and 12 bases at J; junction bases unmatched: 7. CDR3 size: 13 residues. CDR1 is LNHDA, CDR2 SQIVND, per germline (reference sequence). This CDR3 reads CASSILPGGGQFF. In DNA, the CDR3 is TGTGCCAGTAGTATACTCCCTGGCGGGGGGCAGTTCTTC.

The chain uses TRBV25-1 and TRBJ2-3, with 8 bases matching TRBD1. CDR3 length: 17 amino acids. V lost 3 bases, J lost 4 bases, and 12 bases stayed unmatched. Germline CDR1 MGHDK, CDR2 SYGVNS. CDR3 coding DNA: TGTGCCAGCAGTGAGAGACAGGGGTCGCCGGAGCCAGATACGCAGTATTTT. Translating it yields CASSERQGSPEPDTQYF.

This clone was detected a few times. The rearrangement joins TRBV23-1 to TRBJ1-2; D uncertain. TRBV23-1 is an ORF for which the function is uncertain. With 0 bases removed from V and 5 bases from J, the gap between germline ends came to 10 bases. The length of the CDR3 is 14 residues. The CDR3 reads CASSQSEGHYGYTF. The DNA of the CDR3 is TGCGCCAGCAGTCAATCAGAGGGTCATTATGGCTACACCTTC.

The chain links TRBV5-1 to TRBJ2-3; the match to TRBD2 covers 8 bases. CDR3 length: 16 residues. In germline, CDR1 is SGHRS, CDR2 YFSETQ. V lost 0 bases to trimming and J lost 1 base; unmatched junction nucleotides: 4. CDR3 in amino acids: CASSLGPGLGTDTQYF. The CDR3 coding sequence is TGCGCCAGCAGCTTGGGACCGGGACTAGGCACAGATACGCAGTATTTT.

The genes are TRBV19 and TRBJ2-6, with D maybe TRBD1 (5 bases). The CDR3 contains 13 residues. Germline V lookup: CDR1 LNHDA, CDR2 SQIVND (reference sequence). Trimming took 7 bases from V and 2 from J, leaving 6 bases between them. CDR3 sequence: CASTGTGANVLTF. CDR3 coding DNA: TGTGCCAGTACAGGGACTGGGGCCAACGTCCTGACTTTC.

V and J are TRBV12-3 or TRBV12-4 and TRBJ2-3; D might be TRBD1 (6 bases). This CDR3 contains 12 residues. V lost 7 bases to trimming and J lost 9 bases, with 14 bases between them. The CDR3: CASTLGGLTQYF. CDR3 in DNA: TGTGCCAGCACCTTAGGGGGTCTCACGCAGTATTTT.

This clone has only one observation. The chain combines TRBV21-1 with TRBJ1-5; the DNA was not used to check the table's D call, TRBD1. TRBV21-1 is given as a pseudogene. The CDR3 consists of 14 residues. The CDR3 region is CASTKQGGNQPQHF. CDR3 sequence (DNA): TGTGCCAGCACAAAGCAGGGGGGTAATCAGCCCCAGCATTTT.

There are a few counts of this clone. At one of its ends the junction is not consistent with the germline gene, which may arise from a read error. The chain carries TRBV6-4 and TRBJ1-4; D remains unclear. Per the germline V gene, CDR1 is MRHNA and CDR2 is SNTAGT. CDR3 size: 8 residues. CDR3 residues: CASPQPDF. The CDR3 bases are TGTGCCAGTCCACAGCCCGATTTT.

CDR3 nucleotides: TGTGCCAGCAGCCAAGATTTGGGCCGACTACCCACCTACGAGCAGTACTTC. It yields the protein CASSQDLGRLPTYEQYF. The chain links TRBV4-2 to TRBJ2-7; the D gene is possibly TRBD2 (5 bases). Trimming removed 0 bases at V and 2 bases at J, with 17 bases between. Per germline, CDR1 LGHNA and CDR2 YNFKEQ. The CDR3 is 17 amino acids.

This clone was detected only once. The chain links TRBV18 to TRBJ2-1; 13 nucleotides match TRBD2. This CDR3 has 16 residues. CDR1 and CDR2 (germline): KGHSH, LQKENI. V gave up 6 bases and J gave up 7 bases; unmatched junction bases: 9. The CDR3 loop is CASSPRLAGGGNEQFF. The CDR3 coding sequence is TGTGCCAGCTCCCCTCGACTAGCGGGGGGTGGGAATGAGCAGTTCTTC.